The entry that follows covers one TCR beta chain sequence. The record originates from a study of blood T cell repertoires in COVID-19. Generated by immunoSEQ multiplex PCR, the TCRdb table keeps only in-frame clones and is missing some. The repertoire consists of some 330,000 clones, with around 87% occurring once and the leading ten covering about 1.9%. Germline lookup yields CDR1 MNHEY and CDR2 SMNVEV (reference sequence). This CDR3 contains 16 residues. V dropped 6 bases and J dropped 1; count of bases not matched to a gene: 12. The specimen was PBMCs or T cells enriched from blood (not recorded which). This sequence originates from a man between 40 and 49 years old in a cohort exposed to, infected with or recovered from COVID-19 (not recorded which). The V call is TRBV27, the J call TRBJ2-7, with TRBD1 identical over 7 bases. DNA of the CDR3: TGTGCCAGCAGGAAAATCCTCGACAGGGCTTCCTACGAGCAGTACTTC. It is translated as CASRKILDRASYEQYF.